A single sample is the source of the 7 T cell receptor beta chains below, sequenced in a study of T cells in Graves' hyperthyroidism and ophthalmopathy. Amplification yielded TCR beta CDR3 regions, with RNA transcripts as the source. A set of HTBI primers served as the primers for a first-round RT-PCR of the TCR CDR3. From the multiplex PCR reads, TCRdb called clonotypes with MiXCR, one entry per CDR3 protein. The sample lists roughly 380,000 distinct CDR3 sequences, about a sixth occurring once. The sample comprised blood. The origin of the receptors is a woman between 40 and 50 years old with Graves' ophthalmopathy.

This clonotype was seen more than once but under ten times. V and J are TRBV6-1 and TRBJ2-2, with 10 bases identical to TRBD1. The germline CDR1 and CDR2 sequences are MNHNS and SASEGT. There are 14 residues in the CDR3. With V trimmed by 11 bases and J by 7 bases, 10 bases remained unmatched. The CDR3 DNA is TGTGCCGTGGAAGACAGGGGGCAGATCGGGGAGCTGTTTTTT. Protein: CAVEDRGQIGELFF.

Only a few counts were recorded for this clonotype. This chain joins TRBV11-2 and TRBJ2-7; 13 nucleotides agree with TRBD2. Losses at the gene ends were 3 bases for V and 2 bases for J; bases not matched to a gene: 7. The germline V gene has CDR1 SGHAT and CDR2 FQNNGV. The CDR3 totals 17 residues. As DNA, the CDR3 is TGTGCCAGCAGCTTCCCTACAACTAGCGGGGGGGCCTACGAGCAGTACTTC. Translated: CASSFPTTSGGAYEQYF.

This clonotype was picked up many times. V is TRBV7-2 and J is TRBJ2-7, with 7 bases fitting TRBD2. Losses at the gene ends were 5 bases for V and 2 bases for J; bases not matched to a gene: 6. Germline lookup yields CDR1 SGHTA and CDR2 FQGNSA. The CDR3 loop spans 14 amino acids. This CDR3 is CASSTGLDPYEQYF. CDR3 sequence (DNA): TGTGCCAGCAGCACAGGACTAGACCCCTACGAGCAGTACTTC.

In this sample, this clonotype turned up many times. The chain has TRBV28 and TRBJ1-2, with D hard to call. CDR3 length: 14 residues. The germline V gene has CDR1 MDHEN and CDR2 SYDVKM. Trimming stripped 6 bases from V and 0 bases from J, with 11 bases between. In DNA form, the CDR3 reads TGTGCCAGCAGCCGCGGTCAGGCTAACTATGGCTACACCTTC. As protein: CASSRGQANYGYTF.

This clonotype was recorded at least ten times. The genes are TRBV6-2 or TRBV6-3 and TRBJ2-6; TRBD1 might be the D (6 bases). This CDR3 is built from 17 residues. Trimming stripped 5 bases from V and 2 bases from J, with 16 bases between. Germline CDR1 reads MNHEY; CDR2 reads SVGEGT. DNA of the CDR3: TGTGCCAGCAGTAACCTTTCCGACAGGACTGGGGCCAACGTCCTGACTTTC. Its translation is CASSNLSDRTGANVLTF.

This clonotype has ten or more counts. DNA of the CDR3: TGTGCCAGCAGCTTGGCCGGCGGCGCGAGGGCCTACGAGCAGTACTTC. It specifies CASSLAGGARAYEQYF. This chain connects TRBV5-6 to TRBJ2-7, with D perhaps matching TRBD2 (5 bases). The CDR3 spans 16 residues. In germline, CDR1 is SGHDT, CDR2 YYEEEE. The V end lost 0 bases, the J end lost 2 bases, and 15 bases lay between the germline ends.

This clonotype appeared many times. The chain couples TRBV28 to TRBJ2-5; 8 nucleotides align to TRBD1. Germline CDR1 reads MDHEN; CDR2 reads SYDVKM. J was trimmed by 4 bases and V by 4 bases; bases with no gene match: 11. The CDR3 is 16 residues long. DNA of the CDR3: TGTGCCAGCAGTTCCTCCCCCAAAACAGGGGGAGAGACCCAGTACTTC. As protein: CASSSSPKTGGETQYF.